This note documents a single T cell receptor beta chain sequence. The data derive from a study of T cell changes during pregnancy in multiple sclerosis. Germline loops: CDR1 KGHSH, CDR2 LQKENI. The CDR3 sequence is 13 residues long. The V and J ends lost 4 bases and 7 bases respectively, with 10 bases between them. Measured with immunoSEQ multiplex PCR; TCRdb has only the in-frame clones, and not every one. The table records around 66,000 clones, about nine tenths of them present only once. The material sequenced was peripheral blood, taken in the third trimester of pregnancy. This chain uses TRBV18 with TRBJ1-4, with a weak D call TRBD1 (6 bases). The clonotype was recovered from a female donor in good health, enrolled as a control in a pregnancy study. CDR3 sequence: CASSRGTSEKLFF. The CDR3 DNA follows: TGTGCCAGCTCACGGGGGACAAGTGAAAAACTGTTTTTT. Full variable domain (missing parts from reference TRBV18 and TRBJ1-4): NAGVMQNPRHLVRRRGQEARLRCSPMKGHSHVYWYRQLPEEGLKFMVYLQKENIIDESGMPKERFSAEFPKEGPSILRIQQVVRGDSAAYFCASSRGTSEKLFFGSGTQLSVL.